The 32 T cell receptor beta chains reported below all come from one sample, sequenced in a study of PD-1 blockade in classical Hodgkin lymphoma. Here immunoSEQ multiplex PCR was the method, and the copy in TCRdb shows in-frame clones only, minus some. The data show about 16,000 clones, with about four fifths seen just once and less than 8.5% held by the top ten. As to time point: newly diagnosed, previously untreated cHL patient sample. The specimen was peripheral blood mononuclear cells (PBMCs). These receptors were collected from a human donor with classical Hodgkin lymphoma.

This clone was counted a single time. The chain's CDR3 is CASSEGHTSGNTIYF. In DNA, the CDR3 is TGTGCCAGCAGTGAAGGACATACCTCTGGAAACACCATATATTTT. The chain couples TRBV25-1 to TRBJ1-3; D is perhaps TRBD1 (5 bases). Trimming stripped 2 bases from V and 0 bases from J, with 8 bases between. In germline, CDR1 is MGHDK, CDR2 SYGVNS. The CDR3 consists of 15 residues.

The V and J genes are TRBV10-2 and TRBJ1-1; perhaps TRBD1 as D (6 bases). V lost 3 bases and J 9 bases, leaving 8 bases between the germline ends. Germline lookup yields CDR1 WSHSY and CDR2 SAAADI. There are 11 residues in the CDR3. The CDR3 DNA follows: TGCGCCAGCAGTGATGGGGGGCAAGCTTTCTTT. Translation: CASSDGGQAFF.

The CDR3 protein is CASSRRNPAAGGELFF. CDR3 coding DNA: TGTGCCAGCAGCCGGAGGAACCCAGCAGCAGGCGGGGAGCTGTTTTTT. The genes are TRBV7-9 and TRBJ2-2; tentatively, D is TRBD2 (5 bases). Germline V gene sequence: CDR1 SEHNR, CDR2 FQNEAQ (reference sequence). The V gene lost 5 bases and the J gene lost 7 bases, with 20 bases spanning the gap. The CDR3 covers 16 residues.

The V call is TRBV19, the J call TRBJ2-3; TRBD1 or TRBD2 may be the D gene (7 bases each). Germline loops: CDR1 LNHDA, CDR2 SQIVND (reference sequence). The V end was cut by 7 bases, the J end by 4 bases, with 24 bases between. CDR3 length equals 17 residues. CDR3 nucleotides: TGTGCCAGTACCCCCGAGGGGGCAGGGAGGGATGCAGATACGCAGTATTTT. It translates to CASTPEGAGRDADTQYF.

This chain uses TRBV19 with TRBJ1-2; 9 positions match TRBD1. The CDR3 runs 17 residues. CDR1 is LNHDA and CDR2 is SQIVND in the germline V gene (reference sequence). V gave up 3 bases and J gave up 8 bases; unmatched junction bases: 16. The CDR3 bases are TGTGCCAGTAGTATGGGATCTGTCCGGGGGACAGGGCTGGGCTACACCTTC. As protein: CASSMGSVRGTGLGYTF.

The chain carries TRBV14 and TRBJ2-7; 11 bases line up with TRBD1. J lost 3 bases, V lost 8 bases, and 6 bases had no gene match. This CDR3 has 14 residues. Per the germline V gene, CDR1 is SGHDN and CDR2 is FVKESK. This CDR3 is CASEGDRGDYEQYF. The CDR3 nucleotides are TGTGCCAGCGAGGGGGACAGGGGGGACTACGAGCAGTACTTC.

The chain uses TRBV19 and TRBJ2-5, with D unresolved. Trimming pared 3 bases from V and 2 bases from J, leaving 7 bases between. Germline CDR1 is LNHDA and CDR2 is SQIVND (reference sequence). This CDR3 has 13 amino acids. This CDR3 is CASSISTQETQYF. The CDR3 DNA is TGTGCCAGTAGTATTTCCACTCAAGAGACCCAGTACTTC.

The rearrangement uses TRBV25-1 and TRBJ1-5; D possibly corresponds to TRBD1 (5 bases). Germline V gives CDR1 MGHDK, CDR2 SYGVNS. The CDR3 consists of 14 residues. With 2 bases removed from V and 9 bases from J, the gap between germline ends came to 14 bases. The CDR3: CASSEGGTGMPQHF. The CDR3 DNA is TGTGCCAGCAGTGAAGGGGGTACGGGAATGCCCCAGCATTTT.

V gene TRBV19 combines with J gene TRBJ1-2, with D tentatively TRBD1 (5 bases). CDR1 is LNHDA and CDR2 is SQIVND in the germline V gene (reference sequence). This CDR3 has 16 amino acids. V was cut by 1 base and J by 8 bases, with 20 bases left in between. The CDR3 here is CASSIGGIGRVRGYTF. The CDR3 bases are TGTGCCAGTAGTATAGGAGGCATCGGCAGGGTGAGGGGCTACACCTTC.

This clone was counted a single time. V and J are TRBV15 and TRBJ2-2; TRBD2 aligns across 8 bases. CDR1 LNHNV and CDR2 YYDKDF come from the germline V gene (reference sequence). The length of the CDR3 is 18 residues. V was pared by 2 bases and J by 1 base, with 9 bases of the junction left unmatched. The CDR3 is CATSRWGAGAMNTGELFF. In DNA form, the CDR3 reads TGTGCCACCAGCAGATGGGGAGCGGGAGCAATGAACACCGGGGAGCTGTTTTTT.

Written as DNA, the CDR3 is TGTGCCAGCAGTTCATGGACAGGGGGAGGTCAGCCCCAGCATTTT. Translation: CASSSWTGGGQPQHF. This chain connects TRBV6-6 to TRBJ1-5, with 10 bases aligning to TRBD1. Germline V gene data show CDR1 as MNHNY and CDR2 as SVGAGI (reference sequence). V was clipped by 4 bases and J by 6 bases; unmatched bases: 6. The CDR3 is made up of 15 amino acids.

CDR3 sequence (DNA): TGTGCCAGCAGCTTGCAGGGGGCAGGGAACTATGGCTACACCTTC. Encoded protein: CASSLQGAGNYGYTF. This chain links TRBV5-8 with TRBJ1-2, with 8 positions matching TRBD1. The CDR3 consists of 15 residues. The V gene end was trimmed by 1 base and the J gene end by 2 bases; junction bases not matched to a gene: 4. The germline V gene has CDR1 SGHTS and CDR2 YDEGEE.

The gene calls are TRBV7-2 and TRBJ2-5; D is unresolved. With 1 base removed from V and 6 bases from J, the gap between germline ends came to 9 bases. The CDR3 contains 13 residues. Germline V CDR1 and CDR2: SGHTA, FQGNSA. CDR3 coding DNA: TGTGCCAGCAGCTTAGTGTCGGGCAAGACCCAGTACTTC. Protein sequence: CASSLVSGKTQYF. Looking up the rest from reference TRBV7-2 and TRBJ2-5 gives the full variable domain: GAGVSQSPSNKVTEKGKDVELRCDPISGHTALYWYRQSLGQGLEFLIYFQGNSAPDKSGLPSDRFSAERTGGSVSTLTIQRTQQEDSAVYLCASSLVSGKTQYFGPGTRLLVL.

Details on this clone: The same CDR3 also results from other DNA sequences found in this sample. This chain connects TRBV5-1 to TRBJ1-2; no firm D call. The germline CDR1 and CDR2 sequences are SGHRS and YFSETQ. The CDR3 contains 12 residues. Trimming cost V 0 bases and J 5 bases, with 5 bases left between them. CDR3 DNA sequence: TGCGCCAGCAGCTTGGAAGATTATGGCTACACCTTC. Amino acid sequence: CASSLEDYGYTF.

The CDR3 sequence: CATDRGQNQPQHF. CDR3 bases: TGTGCCACCGACAGGGGTCAAAATCAGCCCCAGCATTTT. This rearrangement joins TRBV2 to TRBJ1-5, with TRBD1 matching over 8 bases. The V and J ends lost 10 bases and 4 bases, in that order; junction bases with no gene match: 6. CDR3 length: 13 residues. Germline values: CDR1 SNHLY, CDR2 FYNNEI.

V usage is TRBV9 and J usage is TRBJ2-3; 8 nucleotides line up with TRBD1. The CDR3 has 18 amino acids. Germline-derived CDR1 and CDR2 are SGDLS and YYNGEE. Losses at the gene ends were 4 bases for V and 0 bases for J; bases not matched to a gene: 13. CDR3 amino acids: CASSYNLRQGYSTDTQYF. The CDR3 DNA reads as TGTGCCAGCAGCTACAACCTCCGACAGGGGTATAGCACAGATACGCAGTATTTT.

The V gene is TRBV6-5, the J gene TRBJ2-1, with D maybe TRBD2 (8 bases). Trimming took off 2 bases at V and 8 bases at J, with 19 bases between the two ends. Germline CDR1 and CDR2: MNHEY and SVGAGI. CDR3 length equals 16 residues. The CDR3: CASSYSGTRGGHEQFF. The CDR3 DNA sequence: TGTGCCAGCAGTTACAGTGGGACTAGAGGGGGCCATGAGCAGTTCTTC.

CDR3 region: CASSVRASSYEQYF. For the CDR3, the DNA is TGTGCCAGCAGTGTGCGGGCGAGCTCCTACGAGCAGTACTTC. V usage is TRBV28 and J usage is TRBJ2-7; a possible D gene is TRBD2 (5 bases). Per the germline V gene, CDR1 is MDHEN and CDR2 is SYDVKM. V was cut by 5 bases and J by 0 bases, with 11 bases left in between. The CDR3 length is 14 residues. Variable domain in full (rest from reference TRBV28 and TRBJ2-7): DVKVTQSSRYLVKRTGEKVFLECVQDMDHENMFWYRQDPGLGLRLIYFSYDVKMKEKGDIPEGYSVSREKKERFSLILESASTNQTSMYLCASSVRASSYEQYFGPGTRLTVT.

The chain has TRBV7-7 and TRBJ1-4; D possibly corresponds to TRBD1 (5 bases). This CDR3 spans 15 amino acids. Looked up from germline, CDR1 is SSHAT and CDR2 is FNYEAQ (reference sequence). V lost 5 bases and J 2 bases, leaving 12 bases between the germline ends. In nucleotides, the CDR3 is TGTGCCAGCAGCCCGGGGACGAGCACTAATGAAAAACTGTTTTTT. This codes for CASSPGTSTNEKLFF.

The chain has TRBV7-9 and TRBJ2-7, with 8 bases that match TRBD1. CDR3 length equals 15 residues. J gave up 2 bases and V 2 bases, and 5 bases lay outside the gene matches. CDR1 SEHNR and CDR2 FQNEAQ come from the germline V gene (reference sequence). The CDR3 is CASSLSDRGPYEQYF. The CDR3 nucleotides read TGTGCCAGCAGCTTATCCGACAGGGGCCCCTACGAGCAGTACTTC.

The CDR3 reads CASSGKHEPDEQFF. CDR3 DNA: TGCGCCAGCAGTGGTAAGCACGAACCCGATGAGCAGTTCTTC. This chain connects TRBV10-1 to TRBJ2-1; D gene uncertain. V lost 4 bases, J lost 8 bases, and 15 bases lay in between. CDR1 is WNHNN, CDR2 SYGVQD, per germline (reference sequence). The CDR3 covers 14 residues.

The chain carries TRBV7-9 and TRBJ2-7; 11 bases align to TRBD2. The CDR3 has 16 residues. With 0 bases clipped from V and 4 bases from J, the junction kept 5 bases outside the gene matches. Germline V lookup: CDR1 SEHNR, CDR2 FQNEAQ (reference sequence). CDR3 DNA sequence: TGTGCCAGCAGCTTAGCGGATAGCGGGAGGGCTTACGAGCAGTACTTC. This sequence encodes CASSLADSGRAYEQYF.

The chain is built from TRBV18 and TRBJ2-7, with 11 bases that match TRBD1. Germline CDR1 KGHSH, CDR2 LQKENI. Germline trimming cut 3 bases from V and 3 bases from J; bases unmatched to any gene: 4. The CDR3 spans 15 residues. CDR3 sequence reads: CASSPGQGVYYEQYF. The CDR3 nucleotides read TGTGCCAGCTCACCGGGACAGGGGGTTTACTACGAGCAGTACTTC.

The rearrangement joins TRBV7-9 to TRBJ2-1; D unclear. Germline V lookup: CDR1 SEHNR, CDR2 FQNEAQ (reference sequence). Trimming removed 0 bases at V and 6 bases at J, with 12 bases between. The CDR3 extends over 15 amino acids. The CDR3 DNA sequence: TGTGCCAGCAGCTTAGCGCGAATAAGCACCAATGAGCAGTTCTTC. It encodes CASSLARISTNEQFF.

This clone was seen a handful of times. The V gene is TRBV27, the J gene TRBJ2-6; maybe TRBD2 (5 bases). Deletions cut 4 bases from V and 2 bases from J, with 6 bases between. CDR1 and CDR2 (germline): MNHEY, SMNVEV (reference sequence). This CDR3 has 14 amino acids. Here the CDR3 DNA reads TGTGCCAGCAGTTCCGGGACTGGGGCCAACGTCCTGACTTTC. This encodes CASSSGTGANVLTF.

The CDR3 loop is CASSRTSGNYEQYF. The CDR3 region has the DNA TGTGCCAGCAGCCGGACTAGCGGGAACTACGAGCAGTACTTC. This sequence joins TRBV9 and TRBJ2-7; 12 bases map to TRBD2. CDR3 length equals 14 residues. V gave up 4 bases and J gave up 3 bases; unmatched junction bases: 2. The germline V gene has CDR1 SGDLS and CDR2 YYNGEE. Variable domain in full (rest from reference TRBV9 and TRBJ2-7): DSGVTQTPKHLITATGQRVTLRCSPRSGDLSVYWYQQSLDQGLQFLIQYYNGEERAKGNILERFSAQQFPDLHSELNLSSLELGDSALYFCASSRTSGNYEQYFGPGTRLTVT.

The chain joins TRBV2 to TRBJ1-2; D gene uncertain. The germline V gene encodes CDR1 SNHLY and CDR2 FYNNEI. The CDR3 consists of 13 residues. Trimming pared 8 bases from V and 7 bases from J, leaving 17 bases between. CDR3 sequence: CASGLLEFRGYTF. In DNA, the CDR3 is TGTGCCAGCGGTCTGTTAGAGTTTCGTGGCTACACCTTC. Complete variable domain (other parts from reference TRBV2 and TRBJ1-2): EPEVTQTPSHQVTQMGQEVILRCVPISNHLYFYWYRQILGQKVEFLVSFYNNEISEKSEIFDDQFSVERPDGSNFTLKIRSTKLEDSAMYFCASGLLEFRGYTFGSGTRLTVV.

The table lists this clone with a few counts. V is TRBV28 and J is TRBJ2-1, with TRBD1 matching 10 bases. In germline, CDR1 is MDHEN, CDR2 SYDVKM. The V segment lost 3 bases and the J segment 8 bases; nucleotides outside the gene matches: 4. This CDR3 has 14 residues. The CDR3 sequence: CASSFGTGEYEQFF. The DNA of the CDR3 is TGTGCCAGCAGTTTCGGGACAGGGGAGTATGAGCAGTTCTTC.

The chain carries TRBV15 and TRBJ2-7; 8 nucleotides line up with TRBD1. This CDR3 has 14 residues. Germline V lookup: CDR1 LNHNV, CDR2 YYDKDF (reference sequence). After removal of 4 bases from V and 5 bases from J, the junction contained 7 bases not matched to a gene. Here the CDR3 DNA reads TGTGCCACCAGCACAAGACAGGGGCCCCACGAGCAGTACTTC. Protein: CATSTRQGPHEQYF.

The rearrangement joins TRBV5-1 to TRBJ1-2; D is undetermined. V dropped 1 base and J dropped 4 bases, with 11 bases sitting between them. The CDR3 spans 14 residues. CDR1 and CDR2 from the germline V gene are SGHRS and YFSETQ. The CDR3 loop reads CASSLLAETYGYTF. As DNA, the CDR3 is TGCGCCAGCAGCTTGCTGGCGGAAACCTATGGCTACACCTTC.

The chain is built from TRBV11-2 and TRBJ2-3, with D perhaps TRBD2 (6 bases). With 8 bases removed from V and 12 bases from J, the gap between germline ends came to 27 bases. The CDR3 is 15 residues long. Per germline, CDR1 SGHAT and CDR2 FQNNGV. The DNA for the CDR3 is TGTGCCAGCGCTCTAGGGCCGGGACTTCCCCAAACACAGTATTTT. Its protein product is CASALGPGLPQTQYF. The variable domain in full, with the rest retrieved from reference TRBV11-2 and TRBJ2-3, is EAGVAQSPRYKIIEKRQSVAFWCNPISGHATLYWYQQILGQGPKLLIQFQNNGVVDDSQLPKDRFSAERLKGVDSTLKIQPAKLEDSAVYLCASALGPGLPQTQYFGPGTRLTVL.

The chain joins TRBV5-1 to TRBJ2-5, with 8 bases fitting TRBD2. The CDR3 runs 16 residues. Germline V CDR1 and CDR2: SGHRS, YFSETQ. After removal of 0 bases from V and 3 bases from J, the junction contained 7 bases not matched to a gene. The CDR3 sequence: CASSLDPGGPEETQYF. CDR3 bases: TGCGCCAGCAGCTTGGACCCGGGAGGGCCTGAAGAGACCCAGTACTTC.